Presented here are 20 T cell receptor beta chains from one specimen sequenced in a study of human T cells and chemical hapten exposure. TCRdb reprocessed the RACE reads via MiXCR and lists one record per CDR3 protein. The sample gives nearly 350,000 distinct CDR3 sequences, approximately 6.9% of which show up once; roughly 8% is in the top ten. Time point meaning: patch test 1, 2 weeks after DPC sensitization. Treatment: therapeutic diphenylcyclopropenone sensitization with weekly scalp DPC. The material sequenced was whole blood, taken in connection with sensitization to the hapten diphenylcyclopropenone (DPC). The receptors shown here come from a woman aged 18-29 years with alopecia areata. Some clones in this sample may be carry-over from other donors' samples.

The chain is built from TRBV3-1 and TRBJ2-3, with D perhaps matching TRBD2 (5 bases). The CDR3 totals 17 residues. Trimming left V 3 bases short and J 2 bases short, with 18 bases between. The germline V gene encodes CDR1 LGHDT and CDR2 YNNKEL (reference sequence). CDR3: CASSQAFTREFTDTQYF. The CDR3, as DNA: TGTGCCAGCAGCCAGGCTTTTACCCGGGAATTCACAGATACGCAGTATTTT.

This clonotype was recorded a few times. V and J are TRBV28 and TRBJ1-6, with 7 bases that match TRBD1. V was clipped by 3 bases and J by 3 bases; unmatched bases: 8. The length of the CDR3 is 17 residues. Per germline, CDR1 MDHEN and CDR2 SYDVKM. CDR3 protein: CASSFPGGPHYNSPLHF. The DNA for the CDR3 is TGTGCCAGCAGTTTCCCAGGGGGACCCCACTATAATTCACCCCTCCACTTT. The full variable domain, with the rest looked up from reference TRBV28 and TRBJ1-6, is DVKVTQSSRYLVKRTGEKVFLECVQDMDHENMFWYRQDPGLGLRLIYFSYDVKMKEKGDIPEGYSVSREKKERFSLILESASTNQTSMYLCASSFPGGPHYNSPLHFGNGTRLTVT.

This clonotype came up once. The chain combines TRBV29-1 with TRBJ1-1; D is uncertain. V was cut by 8 bases and J by 1 base, with 14 bases left in between. The CDR3 totals 13 residues. Germline CDR1 SQVTM, CDR2 ANQGSEA. This CDR3 is CSLSKAQNTEAFF. In DNA, the CDR3 is TGCAGCCTCTCAAAGGCCCAGAACACTGAAGCTTTCTTT.

This clonotype has only a few counts. J is TRBJ1-2 and V is TRBV10-3, with no clear D. The germline V gene has CDR1 ENHRY and CDR2 SYGVKD. This CDR3 contains 13 residues. With 3 bases removed from V and 4 bases from J, the gap between germline ends came to 9 bases. CDR3 loop: CAISDGRIYGYTF. Here the CDR3 DNA reads TGTGCCATCAGTGACGGGAGGATCTATGGCTACACCTTC.

The rearrangement joins TRBV12-3 or TRBV12-4 to TRBJ2-7, with D perhaps TRBD2 (5 bases). V dropped 5 bases and J dropped 5 bases, with 13 bases sitting between them. The CDR3 has 13 residues. The CDR3 spells CASSTWGANEQYF. The CDR3 DNA reads as TGTGCCAGCAGTACATGGGGAGCGAACGAGCAGTACTTC.

This clonotype was seen ten or more times. The chain carries TRBV28 and TRBJ2-7; a possible D gene is TRBD1 (5 bases). The CDR3 is 12 residues long. The V end lost 3 bases, the J end lost 5 bases, and 8 bases lay between the germline ends. CDR1 and CDR2 (germline): MDHEN, SYDVKM. The CDR3 DNA follows: TGTGCCAGCAGTTTGGTAGGGGACGAGCAGTACTTC. Translated, it gives CASSLVGDEQYF.

This clonotype was recorded only once. J is TRBJ1-1 and V is TRBV12-3 or TRBV12-4, with 8 bases matching TRBD1. The CDR3 has 13 residues. The ends lost 4 bases at V and 5 bases at J; junction bases unmatched: 3. Here the CDR3 reads CASSSRGRTEAFF. Written as DNA, the CDR3 is TGTGCCAGCAGTTCCAGGGGGCGAACTGAAGCTTTCTTT.

This clonotype was recorded many times. This chain uses TRBV25-1 with TRBJ1-2, with D possibly being TRBD1 (6 bases). The CDR3 totals 12 residues. Trimming took 8 bases from V and 6 from J, leaving 13 bases between them. Germline V gene lookup returns CDR1 MGHDK and CDR2 SYGVNS. Here the CDR3 DNA reads TGTGCCAGCTTTAGACAGGAGGATGGCTACACCTTC. Protein: CASFRQEDGYTF.

This clonotype was seen ten or more times. The CDR3 bases are TGCAGCGCTAGATTTAACTATGGCTACACCTTC. Its translation: CSARFNYGYTF. The chain links TRBV29-1 to TRBJ1-2; D is unclear. Trimming pared 7 bases from V and 1 base from J, leaving 7 bases between. The CDR3 totals 11 residues. Germline V CDR1 and CDR2: SQVTM, ANQGSEA.

Many counts were recorded for this clonotype. The rearrangement links TRBV10-3 to TRBJ2-3, with TRBD1 matching 7 bases. Germline V gene sequence: CDR1 ENHRY, CDR2 SYGVKD. The CDR3 contains 13 residues. With V trimmed by 9 bases and J by 6 bases, 9 bases remained unmatched. CDR3: CAIGNRGGDTQYF. In nucleotides, the CDR3 is TGTGCCATAGGAAACAGGGGCGGGGATACGCAGTATTTT.

The chain combines TRBV20-1 with TRBJ1-4; D remains unclear. The V gene lost 0 bases and the J gene lost 2 bases, with 7 bases spanning the gap. The germline CDR1 and CDR2 sequences are DFQATT and SNEGSKA (reference sequence). This CDR3 spans 14 amino acids. CDR3 amino acids: CSARDPRTNEKLFF. For the CDR3, the DNA is TGCAGTGCTAGAGATCCCCGGACTAATGAAAAACTGTTTTTT.

The chain combines TRBV5-6 with TRBJ1-2; TRBD1 aligns across 8 bases. The germline V gene encodes CDR1 SGHDT and CDR2 YYEEEE. V shed 3 bases and J 3 bases; nucleotides not matched to a gene: 7. This CDR3 spans 15 amino acids. The CDR3 loop is CASSSPRQGYYGYTF. The CDR3, as DNA: TGTGCCAGCAGCTCGCCGAGACAGGGGTACTATGGCTACACCTTC.

This clonotype has just a few counts. V gene TRBV5-5 combines with J gene TRBJ2-7; D call uncertain. Trimming cost V 0 bases and J 2 bases, with 9 bases left between them. Germline assignment: CDR1 SGHKS and CDR2 YYEKEE (reference sequence). This CDR3 contains 14 residues. The DNA of the CDR3 is TGTGCCAGCAGCTTGGGTCCGAATACCTACGAGCAGTACTTC. It is translated as CASSLGPNTYEQYF.

The table lists this clonotype with many counts. The CDR3 nucleotides read TGTGCCAGCAGTTTAGGCGTGTTCAATGAAAAACTGTTTTTT. The encoded protein is CASSLGVFNEKLFF. The genes are TRBV12-3 or TRBV12-4 and TRBJ1-4; D is ambiguous. The length of the CDR3 is 14 residues. V was trimmed by 1 base and J by 5 bases, leaving 8 bases between them.

This clonotype has more than one count but fewer than ten. Written as DNA, the CDR3 is TGTGCCAGCAGCTTCCAGGCGGGACAGGGATACAATGAGCAGTTCTTC. Translated: CASSFQAGQGYNEQFF. The J gene is TRBJ2-1, the V gene TRBV7-3, with 9 positions matching TRBD1. CDR1 and CDR2 (germline): SGHTA, FQGTGA. V lost 3 bases, J lost 4 bases, and 7 bases stayed unmatched. This CDR3 is built from 16 residues.

This clonotype was detected a few times. Germline is not matched at one junction end, which may reflect a read error. The V call is TRBV5-4, the J call TRBJ2-7; D unclear. The CDR3 consists of 11 residues. Germline V gene data show CDR1 as SGHNT and CDR2 as YYREEE (reference sequence). The chain's CDR3 is CASSDRTGWNF. In DNA form, the CDR3 reads TGTGCCAGCAGCGATCGGACGGGTTGGAACTTC.

The J gene is TRBJ1-2, the V gene TRBV7-8; D possibly corresponds to TRBD1 (5 bases). CDR1 is SGHVS, CDR2 FQNEAQ, per germline. Deletions cut 0 bases from V and 5 bases from J, with 13 bases between. The CDR3 has 15 amino acids. Here the CDR3 DNA reads TGTGCCAGCAGCTTAGCGCCGGCAGGGCGATATGGCTACACCTTC. Its protein product is CASSLAPAGRYGYTF.

This clonotype was counted between two and nine times. This chain joins TRBV6-4 and TRBJ2-2; 8 bases are shared with TRBD2. The CDR3 is made up of 15 amino acids. V lost 3 bases and J lost 3; bases outside the gene matches: 3. The germline V gene encodes CDR1 MRHNA and CDR2 SNTAGT. The CDR3 region has the DNA TGTGCCAGCAGTGAAGCGGGGGACGACACCGGGGAGCTGTTTTTT. This translates into CASSEAGDDTGELFF.

The chain is built from TRBV20-1 and TRBJ2-7; 9 bases align to TRBD1. This CDR3 has 16 amino acids. Per the germline V gene, CDR1 is DFQATT and CDR2 is SNEGSKA (reference sequence). The ends lost 0 bases at V and 2 bases at J; junction bases unmatched: 8. CDR3 protein: CSARDIVGQGPYEQYF. The CDR3 DNA reads TGCAGTGCTAGAGATATTGTGGGACAGGGTCCCTACGAGCAGTACTTC.

This clonotype showed up many times. V gene TRBV15 combines with J gene TRBJ1-5; D is unclear. The CDR3 extends over 11 amino acids. Trimming took 8 bases from V and 4 from J, leaving 6 bases between them. Germline-derived CDR1 and CDR2 are LNHNV and YYDKDF (reference sequence). CDR3: CATGPNQPQHF. In DNA form, the CDR3 reads TGTGCCACCGGACCAAATCAGCCCCAGCATTTT.